This TCR beta chain was obtained from a study of blood T cell repertoires in COVID-19. The table lists this clone with a count of one. Sequencing was performed with immunoSEQ multiplex PCR; in TCRdb, only in-frame clones are kept and a portion is missing. There are some 110,000 clones in the sample; 83% occur only once, and about 2.2% lies in the top ten. This TCR was sampled from a man aged 30-40 years with acute or convalescent COVID-19. Input material: peripheral blood.

The CDR3 here is CASSRGTGQNEAFF. In DNA form, the CDR3 reads TGTGCCAGCAGCCGAGGGACAGGTCAAAATGAAGCTTTCTTT. The rearrangement uses TRBV7-9 and TRBJ1-1; 8 positions match TRBD1. This CDR3 spans 14 amino acids. V shed 5 bases, J shed 7 bases, and the junction held 9 bases outside the gene matches. From germline, CDR1 is SEHNR and CDR2 FQNEAQ (reference sequence).